Listed below are T cell receptor beta chains from one sample, sequenced in a study of CD8 T cells in Susac syndrome. TCRdb recomputed calls from the immunoSEQ multiplex PCR reads with MiXCR, one row per CDR3 protein. This sample has a few hundred thousand distinct CDR3 sequences, with 92% found just once. The sequencing input was CD8+ T cells from PBMCs. These receptors all stem from a human donor with multiple sclerosis. The CDR3 runs from the conserved cysteine through the conserved F or W. The D gene is left open where the match is weak. Size values are once, few and many counts, or a class for expanded clones, and some rows have none.

cdr3_aa	cdr3_nt	clone_size	v_call	d_call	j_call
CASSGRTGTLNYEQYF	TGTGCCAGCAGTGGAAGAACCGGGACGCTGAATTACGAGCAGTACTTC	once	TRBV6-2/TRBV6-3	.	TRBJ2-7
CASSFPGQGVDGYTF	TGTGCCAGCAGTTTTCCGGGACAAGGGGTAGATGGCTACACCTTC	.	TRBV12-3/TRBV12-4	.	TRBJ1-2
CASSFRQGPNNEQFF	TGTGCCAGCAGCTTTCGACAGGGGCCAAACAATGAGCAGTTCTTC	.	TRBV13	TRBD1	TRBJ2-1
CASSLGQEGTEAFF	TGTGCCAGCAGCCTCGGACAGGAGGGAACTGAAGCTTTCTTT	once	TRBV9	TRBD1	TRBJ1-1
CASSEGAGGLTDTQYF	TGTGCCAGCAGTGAAGGTGCGGGAGGACTCACAGATACGCAGTATTTT	.	TRBV2	TRBD2	TRBJ2-3
CASSGSSNEQFF	TGTGCCAGCAGCGGCTCTAGCAATGAGCAGTTCTTC	.	TRBV7-9	.	TRBJ2-1
CASSKEYQETQYF	TGTGCCAGCAGCAAGGAGTACCAAGAGACCCAGTACTTC	.	TRBV2	.	TRBJ2-5
CASSLLAGTYNEQFF	TGTGCCAGCAGCCTTTTAGCGGGAACCTACAATGAGCAGTTCTTC	.	TRBV7-3	TRBD2	TRBJ2-1
CSARPLGGSGANVLTF	TGCAGTGCTAGACCCTTGGGGGGATCCGGGGCCAACGTCCTGACTTTC	.	TRBV20-1	.	TRBJ2-6
CASFMGGLSQPQHF	TGTGCCAGCTTCATGGGGGGGCTTTCTCAGCCCCAGCATTTT	.	TRBV6-6	.	TRBJ1-5
CASSFGGTQYF	TGTGCCAGCAGTTTCGGCGGTACGCAGTATTTT	.	TRBV27	.	TRBJ2-3
CASSDGHYQETQYF	TGTGCCAGCAGTGATGGACATTACCAAGAGACCCAGTACTTC	once	TRBV6-5	.	TRBJ2-5
CASGEGGERPSHEQYF	TGTGCTAGTGGTGAAGGCGGGGAGCGACCCTCCCACGAGCAGTACTTC	.	TRBV12-5	.	TRBJ2-7
CASSPGTGGAIGGYTF	TGTGCCAGCAGTCCCGGGACAGGGGGCGCGATTGGCGGCTACACCTTC	.	TRBV27	TRBD1	TRBJ1-2